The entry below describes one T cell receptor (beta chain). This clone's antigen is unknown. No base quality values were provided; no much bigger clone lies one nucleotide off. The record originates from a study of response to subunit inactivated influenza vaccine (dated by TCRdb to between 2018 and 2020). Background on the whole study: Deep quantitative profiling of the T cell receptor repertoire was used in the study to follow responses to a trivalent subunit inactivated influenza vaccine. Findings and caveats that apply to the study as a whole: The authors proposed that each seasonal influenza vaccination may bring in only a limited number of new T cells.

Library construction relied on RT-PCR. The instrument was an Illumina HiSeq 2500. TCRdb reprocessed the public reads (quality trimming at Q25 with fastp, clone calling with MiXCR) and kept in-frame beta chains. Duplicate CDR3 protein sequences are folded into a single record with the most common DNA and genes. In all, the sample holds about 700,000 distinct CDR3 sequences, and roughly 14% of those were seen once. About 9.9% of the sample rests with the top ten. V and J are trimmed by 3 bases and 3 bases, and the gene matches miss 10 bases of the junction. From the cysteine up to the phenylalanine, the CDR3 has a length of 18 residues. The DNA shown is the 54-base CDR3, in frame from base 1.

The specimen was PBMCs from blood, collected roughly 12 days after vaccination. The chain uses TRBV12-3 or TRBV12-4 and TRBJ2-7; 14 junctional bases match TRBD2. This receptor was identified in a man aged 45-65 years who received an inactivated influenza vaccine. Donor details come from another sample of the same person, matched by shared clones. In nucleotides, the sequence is TGTGCCAGCAGTTTCGCCCCGGGACTAGCGGGAGCTGGCTACGAGCAGTACTTC. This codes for CASSFAPGLAGAGYEQYF.